The source of this T cell receptor beta chain is a study of blood T cell repertoires in COVID-19. Study at large: Samples came from the United States, Italy and Spain, spanning acute and convalescent COVID-19. T cells, B-cell-depleted T cells, or PBMCs supplied cDNA or gDNA.

In the study's own analysis: Researchers report that nucleated cell counts were estimated from reference gene primer amplification. Some clones are missing from TCRdb's copy, which holds only in-frame ones; the method was immunoSEQ multiplex PCR. Clone size and the V and J calls come from that table; the DNA yielded D and trimming. The table lists around 110,000 clones, 70% to 90% of them singletons, with about 1.3% in the top ten. The CDR3 spans 14 residues. Germline assignment: CDR1 LGHDT and CDR2 YNNKEL (reference sequence). J gave up 7 bases and V 2 bases, and 3 bases lay outside the gene matches.

Sequencing was done on a sample of peripheral blood. The sequence was obtained from a man in his forties with acute or convalescent COVID-19. The rearrangement links TRBV3-1 (or the pseudogene TRBV3-2) to TRBJ1-5; the match to TRBD1 covers 9 bases. The CDR3 region has the DNA TGTGCCAGCAGCCAAACAGGGGGCGGGCAGCCCCAGCATTTT. Its protein product is CASSQTGGGQPQHF.